The source of this T cell receptor beta chain is a study of control samples from healthy donors and cancer patients. Profiling relied on immunoSEQ multiplex PCR, and the TCRdb table lists in-frame clones only, not all of them. The sample records approximately 70,000 clones, roughly 87% being singletons. Germline-derived CDR1 and CDR2 are SEHNR and FQNEAQ (reference sequence). The CDR3 has 16 residues. V shed 1 base and J shed 7 bases, with 14 bases lying between them. The clonotype comes from a woman aged 45-60 years in good health. Input material: blood. The V gene is TRBV7-9, the J gene TRBJ1-6; D possibly corresponds to TRBD1 (5 bases). The CDR3 sequence: CASSLETVSINSPLHF. CDR3 nucleotides: TGTGCCAGCAGCTTAGAGACAGTTTCTATCAATTCACCCCTCCACTTT.